This paragraph covers one T cell receptor beta chain sequence. The data belong to a study of blood T cell repertoires in COVID-19. All enrollees were roughly 18 to 100 years old and from about 25 US areas. Researchers sorted participants into cohorts using their self-reported clinical history. Authors' data handling: Amplification of reference gene primers provided the estimated nucleated cell counts. Using immunoSEQ multiplex PCR, the repertoire was profiled, and TCRdb retains in-frame clones only, with some absent. From that table come the V and J calls and clone size; the DNA was used to work out D and trimming. The table includes 200,000 to 250,000 clones, about 90% detected once. Trimming took off 7 bases at V and 2 bases at J, with 26 bases between the two ends. The CDR3 consists of 18 residues. Germline CDR1 is WNHNN and CDR2 is SYGVQD (reference sequence).

Sequencing was carried out using PBMCs or T cells enriched from blood (not recorded which). The receptor was derived from a man aged 30 to 39 who had recovered from COVID-19. The chain carries TRBV10-1 and TRBJ2-5, with D unresolved. The CDR3 loop reads CASIDSRIPRQRQETQYF. The CDR3 nucleotides read TGCGCCAGCATTGATAGTCGTATCCCTAGGCAGAGACAAGAGACCCAGTACTTC.